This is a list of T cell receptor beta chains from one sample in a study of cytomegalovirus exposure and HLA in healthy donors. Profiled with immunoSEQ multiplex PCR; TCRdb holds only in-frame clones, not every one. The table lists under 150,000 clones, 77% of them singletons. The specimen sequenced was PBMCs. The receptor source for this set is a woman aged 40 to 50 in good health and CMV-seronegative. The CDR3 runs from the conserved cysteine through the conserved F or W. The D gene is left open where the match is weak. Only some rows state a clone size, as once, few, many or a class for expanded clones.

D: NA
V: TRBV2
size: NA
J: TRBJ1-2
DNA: TGTGCCAGCAGTGAGGTTAGGAGCCACACCTTC
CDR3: CASSEVRSHTF

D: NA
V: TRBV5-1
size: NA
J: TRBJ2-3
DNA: TGCGCCAGCAGACCGGCCGGCGCAGGGGCGGATACGCAGTATTTT
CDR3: CASRPAGAGADTQYF

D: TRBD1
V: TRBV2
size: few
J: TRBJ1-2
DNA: TGTGCCAGCGCTGACAGGGTAGTATTTGGTGGCTACACCTTC
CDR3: CASADRVVFGGYTF

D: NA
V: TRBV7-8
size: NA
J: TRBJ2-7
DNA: TGTGCCAGCAGGAGGGCCACAGAGGGCTGGTACTTC
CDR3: CASRRATEGWYF

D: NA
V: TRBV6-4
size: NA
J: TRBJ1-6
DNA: TGTGCCAGCAGTGAATTGACAGTTAATTCACCCCTCCACTTT
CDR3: CASSELTVNSPLHF

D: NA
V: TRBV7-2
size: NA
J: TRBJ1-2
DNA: TGTGCCAGCAGCTCATATTATGGCGGAGGAGGGCTGGGCTATGGCTACACCTTC
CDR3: CASSSYYGGGGLGYGYTF

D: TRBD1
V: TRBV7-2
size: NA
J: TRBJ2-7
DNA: TGTGCCAGCAGCCCCCGTTGGGGACAGGGTTCCGAGCAGTACTTC
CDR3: CASSPRWGQGSEQYF

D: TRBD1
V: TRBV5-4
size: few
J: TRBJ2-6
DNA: TGTGCCAGCAGCAGAACAGGGGGCTCTGGGGCCAACGTCCTGACTTTC
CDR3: CASSRTGGSGANVLTF

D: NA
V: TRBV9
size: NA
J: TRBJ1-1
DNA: TGTGCCAGCAGCGTTCGTCAACTCGGGGAAGCTTTCTTT
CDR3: CASSVRQLGEAFF

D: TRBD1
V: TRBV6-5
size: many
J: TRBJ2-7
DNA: TGTGCCAGCAGTTACCAAGGACAGGGGGGCAACGAGCAGTACTTC
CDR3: CASSYQGQGGNEQYF

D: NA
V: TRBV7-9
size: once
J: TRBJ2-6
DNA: TGTGCCAGCAGCTTAGTTCGTCACAACTCTGGGGCCAACGTCCTGACTTTC
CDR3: CASSLVRHNSGANVLTF

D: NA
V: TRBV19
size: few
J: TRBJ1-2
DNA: TGTGGGGCGAGGGACTCGAACTATGGCTACACCTTC
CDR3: CGARDSNYGYTF

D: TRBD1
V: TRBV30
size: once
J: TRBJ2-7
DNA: TGTGCCTGGAGTCCCCCTGGGACAGGGGGGAACGAGCAGTACTTC
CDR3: CAWSPPGTGGNEQYF

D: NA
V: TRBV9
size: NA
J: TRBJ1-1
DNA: TGTGCCAGCAGCGTAGCGAGAGATCTATTGAACACTGAAGCTTTCTTT
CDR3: CASSVARDLLNTEAFF

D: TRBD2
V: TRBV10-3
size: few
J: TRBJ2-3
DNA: TGTGCCATCAGTGTAGGTAGCGGGGGGGCCGGATCAGATACGCAGTATTTT
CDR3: CAISVGSGGAGSDTQYF

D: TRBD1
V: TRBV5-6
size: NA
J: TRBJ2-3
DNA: TGTGCCAGCAGCCCAGGGGACAGGGGGCCTACTACGCAGTATTTT
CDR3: CASSPGDRGPTTQYF

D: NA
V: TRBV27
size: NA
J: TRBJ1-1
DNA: TGTGCCAGCAGTATATCGTCGGGGAAAGCTTTCTTT
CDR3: CASSISSGKAFF

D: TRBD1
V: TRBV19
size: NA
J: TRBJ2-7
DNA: TGTGCCAGTAGTACCGGACAGGGGGCCTACGAGCAGTACTTC
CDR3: CASSTGQGAYEQYF

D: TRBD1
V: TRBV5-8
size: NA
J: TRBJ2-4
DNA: TGTGCCAGCAGCTCTACAGGGGTCAAAAACATTCAGTACTTC
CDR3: CASSSTGVKNIQYF

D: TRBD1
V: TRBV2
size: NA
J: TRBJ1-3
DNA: TGTGCCAGCAGTGAAACGACAGGGCTAGCTGGAAACACCATATATTTT
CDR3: CASSETTGLAGNTIYF

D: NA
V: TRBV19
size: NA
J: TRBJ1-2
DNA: TGTGCCAGTAGTATAGACAGAGGGAACTATGGCTACACCTTC
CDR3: CASSIDRGNYGYTF

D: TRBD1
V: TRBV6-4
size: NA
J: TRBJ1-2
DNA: TGTGCCAGCTTCCTTGACAGGGGGCGAGTTCATTATGGCTACACCTTC
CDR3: CASFLDRGRVHYGYTF

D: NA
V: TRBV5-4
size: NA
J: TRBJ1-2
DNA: TGTGCCAGCAGCTTGGGCGTAAGCTACACCTTC
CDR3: CASSLGVSYTF

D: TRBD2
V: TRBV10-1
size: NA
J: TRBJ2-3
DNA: TGCGCCAGCAGTGAGTCTAAGCGGGGGGGCACAGATACGCAGTATTTT
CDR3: CASSESKRGGTDTQYF

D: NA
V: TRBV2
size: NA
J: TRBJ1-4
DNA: TGTGCCAGCAGTGAAGCCATTAAACTGTTTTTT
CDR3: CASSEAIKLFF

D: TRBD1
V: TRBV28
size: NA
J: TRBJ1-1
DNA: TGTGCCAGCAGTCCCCCAGGGGGCTCGAACACTGAAGCTTTCTTT
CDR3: CASSPPGGSNTEAFF

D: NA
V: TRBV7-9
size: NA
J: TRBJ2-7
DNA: TGTGCCAGCAGCTTAGGCGGGGTCGGCTACGAGCAGTACTTC
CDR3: CASSLGGVGYEQYF

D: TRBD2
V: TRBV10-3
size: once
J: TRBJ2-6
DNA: TGTGCCATCAGTGGGGGGGAGGGGAGTTTACCGTCTGGGGCCAACGTCCTGACTTTC
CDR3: CAISGGEGSLPSGANVLTF

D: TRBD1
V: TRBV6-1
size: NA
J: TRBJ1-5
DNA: TGTGCCAGCATACAGGGGTCTTACAGCAATCAGCCCCAGCATTTT
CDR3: CASIQGSYSNQPQHF

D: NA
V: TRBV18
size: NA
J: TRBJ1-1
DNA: TGTGCCAGCTCACGAGGCCAGCCCCCTGAAGCTTTCTTT
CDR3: CASSRGQPPEAFF

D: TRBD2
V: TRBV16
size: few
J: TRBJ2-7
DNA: TGTGCCAGCAGCCAAAATTCGGGGGGGGGCTACGAGCAGTACTTC
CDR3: CASSQNSGGGYEQYF

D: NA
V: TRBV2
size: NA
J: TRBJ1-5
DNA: TGTGCCAGCAGACCCGCCGCCAGTAGCAATCAGCCCCAGCATTTT
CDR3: CASRPAASSNQPQHF

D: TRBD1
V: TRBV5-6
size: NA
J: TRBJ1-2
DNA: TGTGCCAGCAGCGTCCGGGACAGGGCGGTTGCTAACTATGGCTACACCTTC
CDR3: CASSVRDRAVANYGYTF

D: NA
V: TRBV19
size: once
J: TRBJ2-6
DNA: TGTGCCAGTAGAGCGACGGCAGGGGGGACCTCTGGGGCCAACGTCCTGACTTTC
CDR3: CASRATAGGTSGANVLTF

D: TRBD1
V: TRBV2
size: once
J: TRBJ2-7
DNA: TGTGCCAGCAGCCAGGACAGGGGGGACGAGCAGTACTTC
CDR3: CASSQDRGDEQYF

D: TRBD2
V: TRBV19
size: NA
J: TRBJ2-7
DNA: TGTGCCAGTAGTATAGAATCTAGCGGGACCCAGAGGTCCTACGAGCAGTACTTC
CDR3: CASSIESSGTQRSYEQYF

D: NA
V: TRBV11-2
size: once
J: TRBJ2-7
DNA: TGTGCCAGCAGCCCGGTCACAGGGTACTACGAGCAGTACTTC
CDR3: CASSPVTGYYEQYF

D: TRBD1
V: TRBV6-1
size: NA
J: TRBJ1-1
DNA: TGTGCCAGCAGTGAGACAGGGTCGACTGAAGCTTTCTTT
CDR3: CASSETGSTEAFF

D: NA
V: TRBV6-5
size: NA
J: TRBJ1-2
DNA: TGTGCCAGCAGAGAAGGGGTTAATGGCTACACCTTC
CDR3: CASREGVNGYTF

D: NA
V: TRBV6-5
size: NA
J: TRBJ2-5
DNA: TGTGCCAGCAGTTACTCGGGACAATTGGGAGAGACCCAGTACTTC
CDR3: CASSYSGQLGETQYF

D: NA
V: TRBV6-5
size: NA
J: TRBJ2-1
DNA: TGTGCCAGCAGTAGGACAGCGCGGAATGAGCAGTTCTTC
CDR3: CASSRTARNEQFF

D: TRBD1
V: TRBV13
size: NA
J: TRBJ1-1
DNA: TGTGCCAGCAGCCCGGACAGGGGAGGGGACACTGAAGCTTTCTTT
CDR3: CASSPDRGGDTEAFF

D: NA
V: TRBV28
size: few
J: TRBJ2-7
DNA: TGTGCCAGCAGTGGCGTGAGGGTTAACTCCTACGAGCAGTACTTC
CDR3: CASSGVRVNSYEQYF

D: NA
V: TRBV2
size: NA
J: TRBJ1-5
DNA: TGTGCCAGCAGGCGTAGCAATCAGCCCCAGCATTTT
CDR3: CASRRSNQPQHF

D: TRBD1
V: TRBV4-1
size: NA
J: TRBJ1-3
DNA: TGCGCCAGCAGCCAACAGAGCACAGGGGCTGGAAACACCATATATTTT
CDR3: CASSQQSTGAGNTIYF

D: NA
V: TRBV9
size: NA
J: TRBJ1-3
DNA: TGTGCCAGCAGCGCAAGCAGTGAGGCAAGAAACACCATATATTTT
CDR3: CASSASSEARNTIYF

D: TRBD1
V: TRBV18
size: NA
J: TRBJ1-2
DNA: TGTGCCAGCTCACCGACTACGGGACAGGGGAGGGACTATGGCTACACCTTC
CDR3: CASSPTTGQGRDYGYTF

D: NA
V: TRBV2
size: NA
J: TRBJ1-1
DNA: TGTGCCAGCAGTCCCCGAGGCCCGACTGAAGCTTTCTTT
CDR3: CASSPRGPTEAFF

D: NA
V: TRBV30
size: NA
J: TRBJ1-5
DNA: TGTGCCTGGAGTAGGACAGTTAATCAGCCCCAGCATTTT
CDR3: CAWSRTVNQPQHF

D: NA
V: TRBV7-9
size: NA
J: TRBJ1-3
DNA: TGTGCCAGCAGCGAGTCCAGGGGAAACACCATATATTTT
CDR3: CASSESRGNTIYF

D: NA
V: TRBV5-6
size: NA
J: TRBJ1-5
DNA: TGTGCCAGCAGCTTGGCCGGAGGAAATCAGCCCCAGCATTTT
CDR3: CASSLAGGNQPQHF

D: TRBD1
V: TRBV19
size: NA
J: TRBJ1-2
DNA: TGTGCCAGTAAACAGGGACAGGGAAGCTATGGCTACACCTTC
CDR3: CASKQGQGSYGYTF

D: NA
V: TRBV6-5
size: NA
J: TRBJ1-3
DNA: TGTGCCAGCAGTTACAACCAGGGTAAGGGTGGAAACACCATATATTTT
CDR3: CASSYNQGKGGNTIYF

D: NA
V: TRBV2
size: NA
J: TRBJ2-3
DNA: TGTGCCAGCAGTGTTGGTTTGCGGTCCGGAGATACGCAGTATTTT
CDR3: CASSVGLRSGDTQYF

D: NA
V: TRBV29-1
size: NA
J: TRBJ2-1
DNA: TGCAGCGTTCCCAACAGAAACAATGAGCAGTTCTTC
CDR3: CSVPNRNNEQFF

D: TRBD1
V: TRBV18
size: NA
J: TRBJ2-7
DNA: TGTGCCAGCTCAAAATCCCCCCTGGACAGGGCGTCCTACGAGCAGTACTTC
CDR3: CASSKSPLDRASYEQYF